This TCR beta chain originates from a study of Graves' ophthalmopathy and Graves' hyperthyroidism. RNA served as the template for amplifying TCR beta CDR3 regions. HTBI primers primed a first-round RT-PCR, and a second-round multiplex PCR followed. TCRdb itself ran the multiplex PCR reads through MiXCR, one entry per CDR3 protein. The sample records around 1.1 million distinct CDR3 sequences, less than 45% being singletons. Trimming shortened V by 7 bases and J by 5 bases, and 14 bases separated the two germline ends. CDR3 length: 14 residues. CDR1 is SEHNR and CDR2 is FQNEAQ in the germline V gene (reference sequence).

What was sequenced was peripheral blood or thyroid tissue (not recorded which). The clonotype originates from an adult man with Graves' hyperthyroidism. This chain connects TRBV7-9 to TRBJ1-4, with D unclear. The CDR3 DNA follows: TGTGCCAGCACCAGCGGCGGACTAAATGAAAAACTGTTTTTT. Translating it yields CASTSGGLNEKLFF.